The source of this T cell receptor beta chain is a study of technical replicates of blood from a handful of donors (dated by TCRdb to about 2017). The library was obtained by the immunoSEQ multiplex PCR assay. Not all clones reach the TCRdb copy of this immuneACCESS table, which keeps in-frame sequences only. Checked studies attribute under half of the gap to unresolved V genes and leave the rest unexplained. Counted in this sample were tens of thousands of clones; approximately 90% of them appeared once. The ten largest clonotypes hold 0.42% of the sample. V ends up 5 bases short and J 5 bases short, with an unmatched junction base count of 38. Taken from the germline V gene (reference sequence), the CDR1 and CDR2 loops are PRHDT and FYEKMQ. The CDR3 contains 24 residues, cysteine and phenylalanine counted. The read is trimmed to its CDR3 DNA, 72 bases read in frame from base 1. Comments on this clone: Its target antigen remains unknown. Base qualities are not provided; no much larger clone lies one nucleotide away.

This chain is built from TRBV13 and TRBJ1-1, and TRBD1 matches 7 of the central bases. Sequenced input: T cells isolated from PBMCs. This clonotype originated in a human donor in good health. The CDR3 is CASSHTRTLNLQGTKSHVVTEAFF. The DNA sequence follows: TGTGCCAGCAGCCACACCCGGACTCTGAACTTACAGGGGACCAAGTCTCACGTTGTGACTGAAGCTTTCTTT.